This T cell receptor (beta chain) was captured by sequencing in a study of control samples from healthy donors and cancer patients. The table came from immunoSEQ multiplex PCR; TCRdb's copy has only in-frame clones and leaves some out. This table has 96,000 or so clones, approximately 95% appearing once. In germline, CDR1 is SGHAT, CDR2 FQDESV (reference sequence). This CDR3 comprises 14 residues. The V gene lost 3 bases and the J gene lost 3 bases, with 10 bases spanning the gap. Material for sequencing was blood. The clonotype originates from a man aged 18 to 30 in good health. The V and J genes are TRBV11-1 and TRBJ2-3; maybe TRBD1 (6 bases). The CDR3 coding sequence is TGTGCCAGCAGCTTTACAGGGTGGACAGATACGCAGTATTTT. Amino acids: CASSFTGWTDTQYF.